The 8 T cell receptor beta chains given below trace back to one sample, sequenced in a study of a mutant IDH1 vaccine in newly diagnosed glioma. This sample's time point: week 11, during vaccination. The study gave 300 ug of mutant IDH1 20-mer peptide per vaccine dose, with topical imiquimod. Profiled with immunoSEQ multiplex PCR; TCRdb holds only in-frame clones, not every one. The data contain over 55,000 clones, 75% to 90% of them seen just once; the ten biggest clones take up 1.9%. Their specific antigens are unknown. Here the sequenced sample was PBMCs, taken from a glioma patient whose treatment included an IDH1 peptide vaccine. The receptor set was obtained from a man aged 35-49 years with glioma.

This chain connects TRBV6-5 to TRBJ2-2; D unclear. V shed 6 bases and J shed 1 base, with 12 bases lying between them. Germline V gives CDR1 MNHEY, CDR2 SVGAGI. The CDR3 is made up of 15 amino acids. CDR3 sequence (DNA): TGTGCCAGCAGGGACCGGGTAGTGAACACCGGGGAGCTGTTTTTT. Translating it yields CASRDRVVNTGELFF.

The V call is TRBV4-2, the J call TRBJ2-7, with 7 bases lining up with TRBD2. V dropped 2 bases and J dropped 4; count of bases not matched to a gene: 11. This CDR3 region has 16 residues. Looked up from germline, CDR1 is LGHNA and CDR2 is YNFKEQ. The DNA for the CDR3 is TGTGCCAGCAGCCAACTCCCATCGGCGGGAGTTTACGAGCAGTACTTC. The encoded protein is CASSQLPSAGVYEQYF.

The chain joins TRBV28 to TRBJ1-2, with 7 bases aligning to TRBD1. The CDR3 extends over 15 amino acids. Trimming took 2 bases from V and 2 from J; bases not matched to a gene: 5. In germline, CDR1 is MDHEN, CDR2 SYDVKM. The DNA for the CDR3 is TGTGCCAGCAGTTTAGCCGGGACAGTAAACTATGGCTACACCTTC. Its protein is CASSLAGTVNYGYTF.

This clone ranks as medium-sized (0.01 to 0.1%). The V and J genes are TRBV2 and TRBJ1-1; D unresolved. The germline CDR1 and CDR2 sequences are SNHLY and FYNNEI. Trimming took 9 bases from V and 1 from J, leaving 12 bases between them. This CDR3 is 13 amino acids long. The CDR3: CASIRWGNTEAFF. CDR3 nucleotide sequence: TGTGCCAGTATCAGGTGGGGGAACACTGAAGCTTTCTTT.

The chain joins TRBV7-9 to TRBJ1-3; D uncertain. Per germline, CDR1 SEHNR and CDR2 FQNEAQ (reference sequence). This CDR3 contains 13 residues. Trimming pared 2 bases from V and 0 bases from J, leaving 2 bases between. The CDR3 DNA follows: TGTGCCAGCAGCTTAATCTCTGGAAACACCATATATTTT. Protein sequence: CASSLISGNTIYF.

The chain couples TRBV5-1 to TRBJ1-6; D gene unclear. V lost 2 bases and J lost 7, with 10 bases in between. Germline V gives CDR1 SGHRS, CDR2 YFSETQ. CDR3 length: 14 residues. CDR3 nucleotide sequence: TGCGCCAGCAGCTTCCAGACTGGGAATTCACCCCTCCACTTT. Protein sequence: CASSFQTGNSPLHF.

CDR3 loop: CSVFGQGSVNTEAFF. Here the CDR3 DNA reads TGCAGCGTTTTCGGACAGGGAAGTGTGAACACTGAAGCTTTCTTT. The rearrangement joins TRBV29-1 to TRBJ1-1, with 8 bases that match TRBD1. The CDR3 length is 15 residues. CDR1 and CDR2 (germline): SQVTM, ANQGSEA. V lost 5 bases to trimming and J lost 0 bases; unmatched junction nucleotides: 8.

The V gene is TRBV5-4, the J gene TRBJ2-5, with 7 bases that match TRBD1. Trimming at V came to 4 bases and at J to 4 bases, leaving 7 bases not matched to a gene. Germline CDR1 SGHNT, CDR2 YYREEE (reference sequence). The CDR3 is made up of 14 amino acids. CDR3 in amino acids: CASSPPTGRETQYF. Written as DNA, the CDR3 is TGTGCCAGCAGCCCCCCGACAGGGCGAGAGACCCAGTACTTC.